The 27 T cell receptor beta chains below come from one sample, sequenced in a study of blood T cell repertoires in COVID-19. The assay was immunoSEQ multiplex PCR, and TCRdb's table has in-frame clones only and misses some. The sample has 150,000 to 200,000 clones, more than 75% seen once; the top ten hold about 1%. The sequenced material came from peripheral blood. Source of these receptors: a woman aged 18-29 years who had recovered from COVID-19.

The chain is built from TRBV19 and TRBJ2-3; D gene uncertain. This CDR3 region has 14 residues. The germline V gene has CDR1 LNHDA and CDR2 SQIVND (reference sequence). V was cut by 9 bases and J by 0 bases, with 13 bases left in between. CDR3 DNA sequence: TGTGCCAGCGGAGAGGCGGTAAGCACAGATACGCAGTATTTT. Its protein is CASGEAVSTDTQYF.

V usage is TRBV5-5 and J usage is TRBJ2-3; 9 positions agree with TRBD2. Germline lookup yields CDR1 SGHKS and CDR2 YYEKEE (reference sequence). J was trimmed by 4 bases and V by 5 bases; bases with no gene match: 5. This CDR3 has 14 residues. CDR3 coding DNA: TGTGCCAGCAGTAGCGGGAGCGCCTCAGATACGCAGTATTTT. Encoded protein: CASSSGSASDTQYF.

The chain is built from TRBV3-1 (or the pseudogene TRBV3-2) and TRBJ2-2; 10 bases fit TRBD2. The CDR3 spans 14 residues. CDR1 is LGHDT, CDR2 YNNKEL, per germline (reference sequence). With V trimmed by 4 bases and J by 5 bases, 1 base remained unmatched. This CDR3 reads CASSRTSGTGELFF. CDR3 DNA: TGTGCCAGCAGCCGGACTAGCGGTACCGGGGAGCTGTTTTTT.

The rearrangement uses TRBV14 and TRBJ2-3; D remains ambiguous. V lost 0 bases and J 3 bases, leaving 4 bases between the germline ends. CDR3 size: 13 residues. Germline CDR1 reads SGHDN; CDR2 reads FVKESK. The CDR3 DNA sequence: TGTGCCAGCAGCCAAGATTTAACAGATACGCAGTATTTT. It specifies CASSQDLTDTQYF.

The chain uses TRBV25-1 and TRBJ2-1; 10 bases are a match to TRBD2. Germline CDR1 and CDR2: MGHDK and SYGVNS. The CDR3 covers 16 residues. Trimming cost V 6 bases and J 0 bases; bases outside gene matches: 5. The CDR3 loop reads CASRAPSGSSYNEQFF. The CDR3 DNA is TGTGCCAGCAGAGCCCCTAGCGGGAGCTCCTACAATGAGCAGTTCTTC. Full variable domain (outside the CDR3, taken from reference TRBV25-1 and TRBJ2-1): EADIYQTPRYLVIGTGKKITLECSQTMGHDKMYWYQQDPGMELHLIHYSYGVNSTEKGDLSSESTVSRIRTEHFPLTLESARPSHTSQYLCASRAPSGSSYNEQFFGPGTRLTVL.

The chain employs TRBV7-3 and TRBJ2-5; no reliable D call. There are 14 residues in the CDR3. V shed 5 bases and J shed 4 bases, with 14 bases lying between them. In germline, CDR1 is SGHTA, CDR2 FQGTGA. The CDR3 protein is CASSPAGLRETQYF. The CDR3 DNA follows: TGTGCCAGCAGCCCAGCAGGTTTGAGAGAGACCCAGTACTTC.

This chain joins TRBV19 and TRBJ2-1; D is perhaps TRBD2 (5 bases). Deletions cut 6 bases from V and 7 bases from J, with 10 bases between. The CDR3 runs 12 residues. CDR1 LNHDA and CDR2 SQIVND come from the germline V gene (reference sequence). For the CDR3, the DNA is TGTGCCAGTAGCCCGACGGGGAATGAGCAGTTCTTC. It is translated as CASSPTGNEQFF. The full variable domain, completed using reference TRBV19 and TRBJ2-1, is DGGITQSPKYLFRKEGQNVTLSCEQNLNHDAMYWYRQDPGQGLRLIYYSQIVNDFQKGDIAEGYSVSREKKESFPLTVTSAQKNPTAFYLCASSPTGNEQFFGPGTRLTVL.

V usage is TRBV4-2 and J usage is TRBJ2-1; 12 positions match TRBD2. This CDR3 is built from 17 residues. Germline CDR1 LGHNA, CDR2 YNFKEQ. V was pared by 2 bases and J by 2 bases, with 4 bases of the junction left unmatched. In nucleotides, the CDR3 is TGTGCCAGCAGCCAACTGACTAGCGGGAGAACCTACAATGAGCAGTTCTTC. Translating gives CASSQLTSGRTYNEQFF.

V usage is TRBV3-1 (or the pseudogene TRBV3-2) and J usage is TRBJ2-5; TRBD2 is a possible D gene (5 bases). The germline V gene has CDR1 LGHDT and CDR2 YNNKEL (reference sequence). V dropped 1 base and J dropped 5 bases, with 11 bases sitting between them. This CDR3 region has 14 residues. The CDR3 here is CASSQGPGKETQYF. The CDR3 DNA sequence: TGTGCCAGCAGCCAAGGACCGGGGAAGGAGACCCAGTACTTC.

This chain links TRBV27 with TRBJ2-1, with 13 bases aligning to TRBD2. CDR3 length: 16 residues. From germline, CDR1 is MNHEY and CDR2 SMNVEV (reference sequence). V gave up 5 bases and J gave up 9 bases; unmatched junction bases: 10. CDR3 bases: TGTGCCAGCAGTGTACCCCGACTAGCGGGAGGTTTTGAGCAGTTCTTC. This gives the protein CASSVPRLAGGFEQFF.

The chain links TRBV11-2 to TRBJ2-5; 7 nucleotides match TRBD2. Trimming cost V 0 bases and J 5 bases; bases outside gene matches: 3. Germline V gives CDR1 SGHAT, CDR2 FQNNGV. The CDR3 totals 14 residues. CDR3 DNA: TGTGCCAGCAGCTTAGAAGTGGGGGGGGAGACCCAGTACTTC. Its translation: CASSLEVGGETQYF.

The chain links TRBV12-5 to TRBJ2-3, with 8 bases aligning to TRBD1. From germline, CDR1 is LGHNT and CDR2 FRNRAP. The J segment lost 6 bases and the V segment lost 3 bases, leaving 11 bases of the junction unmatched. This CDR3 is 16 amino acids long. The CDR3 DNA reads as TGTGCTAGTGGTTTCTCCGCAGGACAGGGTGTTGATACGCAGTATTTT. This translates into CASGFSAGQGVDTQYF.

This chain uses TRBV24-1 with TRBJ2-1; maybe TRBD2 (6 bases). The CDR3 has 15 amino acids. The V end was cut by 4 bases, the J end by 7 bases, with 16 bases between. Germline CDR1 and CDR2: KGHDR and SFDVKD. The CDR3 spells CATSDRGLPTNEQFF. The CDR3 DNA reads TGTGCCACCAGTGACCGCGGACTACCCACAAATGAGCAGTTCTTC.

The chain couples TRBV6-5 to TRBJ2-3, with TRBD2 matching 9 bases. The CDR3 sequence is 15 residues long. The junction had 9 bases not matched to a gene; V was cut back by 5 bases and J by 6 bases. Germline V CDR1 and CDR2: MNHEY, SVGAGI. The CDR3 nucleotides are TGTGCCAGCAGTACGGGGCGGGGGGGCGGCGATACGCAGTATTTT. Its protein is CASSTGRGGGDTQYF.

In this sample, this clone turned up once. This sequence joins TRBV27 and TRBJ1-1, with a tentative D call TRBD1 (6 bases). Trimming shortened V by 2 bases and J by 5 bases, and 12 bases separated the two germline ends. The CDR3 spans 14 residues. The V gene's germline CDR1 is MNHEY and CDR2 SMNVEV (reference sequence). CDR3 nucleotide sequence: TGTGCCAGCAGTTTAGAGGCCAGGGGTACTGAAGCTTTCTTT. Its translation: CASSLEARGTEAFF.

The genes are TRBV15 and TRBJ1-2, with TRBD1 matching 10 bases. This CDR3 spans 15 amino acids. Germline CDR1 is LNHNV and CDR2 is YYDKDF (reference sequence). Trimming took 0 bases from V and 6 from J; bases not matched to a gene: 4. CDR3 in amino acids: CATSRELGQGNGYTF. In DNA form, the CDR3 reads TGTGCCACCAGCAGAGAATTGGGACAGGGGAATGGCTACACCTTC.

The V and J genes are TRBV12-3 or TRBV12-4 and TRBJ1-5, with D possibly TRBD1 on 6 matching bases. V lost 5 bases, J lost 4 bases, and 9 bases lay in between. The CDR3 is 13 amino acids. Here the CDR3 reads CASSLTGNQPQHF. The CDR3 region has the DNA TGTGCCAGCAGTCTCACAGGGAATCAGCCCCAGCATTTT.

This clone has more than one count but fewer than ten. V and J are TRBV5-1 and TRBJ1-5; no definite D call. Germline V gene lookup returns CDR1 SGHRS and CDR2 YFSETQ. This CDR3 contains 13 residues. V gave up 2 bases and J gave up 5 bases, with 8 bases separating them. DNA of the CDR3: TGCGCCAGCAGCTTCGTCGGGGATCAGCCCCAGCATTTT. Translation: CASSFVGDQPQHF.

The V and J genes are TRBV18 and TRBJ1-1; the match to TRBD1 covers 8 bases. Looked up from germline, CDR1 is KGHSH and CDR2 is LQKENI. J was trimmed by 0 bases and V by 2 bases; bases with no gene match: 5. CDR3 length equals 16 residues. This CDR3 is CASSPNKQGVNTEAFF. The CDR3 coding sequence is TGTGCCAGCTCACCAAACAAACAGGGGGTGAACACTGAAGCTTTCTTT.

The sample holds one count of this clone. This chain connects TRBV5-1 to TRBJ2-5; D possibly corresponds to TRBD1 (5 bases). V was shortened by 2 bases and J by 1 base, with 9 bases between the two germline ends. The CDR3 sequence is 14 residues long. CDR1 SGHRS and CDR2 YFSETQ come from the germline V gene. The CDR3 DNA reads as TGCGCCAGCAGCTTTGGCAGGGTCCAAGAGACCCAGTACTTC. Translated: CASSFGRVQETQYF.

The gene calls are TRBV14 and TRBJ1-1, with TRBD1 matching over 11 bases. The CDR3 has 16 amino acids. The germline gives CDR1 SGHDN, CDR2 FVKESK. V dropped 0 bases and J dropped 4; count of bases not matched to a gene: 4. CDR3 loop: CASSQDPGQGATEAFF. The CDR3 region has the DNA TGTGCCAGCAGCCAAGACCCAGGACAGGGGGCCACTGAAGCTTTCTTT. Using reference TRBV14 and TRBJ1-1 for the parts outside the CDR3, the full variable domain is EAGVTQFPSHSVIEKGQTVTLRCDPISGHDNLYWYRRVMGKEIKFLLHFVKESKQDESGMPNNRFLAERTGGTYSTLKVQPAELEDSGVYFCASSQDPGQGATEAFFGQGTRLTVV.

This chain uses TRBV19 with TRBJ2-3; 13 bases are a match to TRBD2. Germline V gene data show CDR1 as LNHDA and CDR2 as SQIVND (reference sequence). CDR3 length equals 18 residues. The trim removed 6 bases at V and 6 bases at J, leaving 15 bases unmatched. The CDR3: CASSLGRWTSGSMDTQYF. Written as DNA, the CDR3 is TGTGCCAGTAGCCTCGGGAGATGGACTAGCGGGAGCATGGATACGCAGTATTTT.

The CDR3 reads CASSPSMPGQGNTEAFF. The CDR3 coding sequence is TGTGCCAGCTCACCCTCCATGCCGGGACAGGGTAATACTGAAGCTTTCTTT. This chain uses TRBV18 with TRBJ1-1, with 9 bases aligning to TRBD1. The CDR3 runs to 17 residues. Germline CDR1 KGHSH, CDR2 LQKENI. Germline trimming cut 3 bases from V and 5 bases from J; bases unmatched to any gene: 13.

The chain couples TRBV5-4 to TRBJ1-2; D not resolved. This CDR3 has 13 amino acids. Per the germline V gene, CDR1 is SGHNT and CDR2 is YYREEE (reference sequence). V was clipped by 0 bases and J by 2 bases, with 5 bases between them. In nucleotides, the CDR3 is TGTGCCAGCAGCTTGGCCGTAAACTATGGCTACACCTTC. The encoded protein is CASSLAVNYGYTF.

The genes are TRBV25-1 and TRBJ2-5, with 9 positions matching TRBD1. The CDR3 runs to 15 residues. V was clipped by 1 base and J by 5 bases; unmatched bases: 5. CDR1 is MGHDK, CDR2 SYGVNS, per germline. The CDR3 here is CASSELQGAVETQYF. In nucleotides, the CDR3 is TGTGCCAGCAGTGAATTACAGGGGGCGGTTGAGACCCAGTACTTC.

This clone was seen only a few times. The V call is TRBV3-1 (or the pseudogene TRBV3-2), the J call TRBJ2-1, with 12 bases matching TRBD2. Germline V gene lookup returns CDR1 LGHDT and CDR2 YNNKEL (reference sequence). V was clipped by 3 bases and J by 4 bases; unmatched bases: 7. The CDR3 runs 17 residues. The CDR3 nucleotides read TGTGCCAGCAGCCATCTGGGACTAGCGGGTATGTACAATGAGCAGTTCTTC. Its protein product is CASSHLGLAGMYNEQFF.

The chain carries TRBV25-1 and TRBJ1-1; D gene uncertain. CDR3 length: 14 amino acids. V lost 7 bases and J 0 bases, leaving 12 bases between the germline ends. Germline CDR1 MGHDK, CDR2 SYGVNS. Here the CDR3 reads CASIRSGVNTEAFF. The CDR3 DNA follows: TGTGCCAGCATTCGGTCCGGGGTGAACACTGAAGCTTTCTTT. The entire variable domain, with the rest obtained from reference TRBV25-1 and TRBJ1-1, is as follows: EADIYQTPRYLVIGTGKKITLECSQTMGHDKMYWYQQDPGMELHLIHYSYGVNSTEKGDLSSESTVSRIRTEHFPLTLESARPSHTSQYLCASIRSGVNTEAFFGQGTRLTVV.